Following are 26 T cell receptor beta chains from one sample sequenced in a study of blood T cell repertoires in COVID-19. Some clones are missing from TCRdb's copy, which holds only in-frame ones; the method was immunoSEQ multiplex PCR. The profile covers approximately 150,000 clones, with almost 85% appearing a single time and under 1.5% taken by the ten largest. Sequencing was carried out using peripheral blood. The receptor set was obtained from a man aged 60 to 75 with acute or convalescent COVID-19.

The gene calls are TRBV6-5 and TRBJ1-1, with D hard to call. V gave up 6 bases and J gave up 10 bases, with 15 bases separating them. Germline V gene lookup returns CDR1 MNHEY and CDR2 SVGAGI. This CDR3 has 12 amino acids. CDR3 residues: CASSSPPRGAFF. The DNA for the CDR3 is TGTGCCAGCAGCTCCCCCCCTCGAGGAGCTTTCTTT.

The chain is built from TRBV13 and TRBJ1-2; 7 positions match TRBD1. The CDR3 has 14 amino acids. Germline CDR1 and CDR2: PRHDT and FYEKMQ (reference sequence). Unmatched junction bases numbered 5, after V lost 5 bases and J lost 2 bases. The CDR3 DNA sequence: TGTGCCAGCAGCCTAACAGGGGAGAACTATGGCTACACCTTC. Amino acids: CASSLTGENYGYTF.

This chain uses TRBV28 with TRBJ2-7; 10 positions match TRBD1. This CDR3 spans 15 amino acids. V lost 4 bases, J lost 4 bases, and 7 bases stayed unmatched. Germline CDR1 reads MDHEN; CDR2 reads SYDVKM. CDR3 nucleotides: TGTGCCAGCAGTTCCGGACAGGGGGGTCGATACGAGCAGTACTTC. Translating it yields CASSSGQGGRYEQYF.

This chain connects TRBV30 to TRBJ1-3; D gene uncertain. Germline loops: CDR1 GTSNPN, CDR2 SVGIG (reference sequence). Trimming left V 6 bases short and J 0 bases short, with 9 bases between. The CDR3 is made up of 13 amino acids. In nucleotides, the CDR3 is TGTGCCTGCCTAAGCGGCTCTGGAAACACCATATATTTT. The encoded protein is CACLSGSGNTIYF.

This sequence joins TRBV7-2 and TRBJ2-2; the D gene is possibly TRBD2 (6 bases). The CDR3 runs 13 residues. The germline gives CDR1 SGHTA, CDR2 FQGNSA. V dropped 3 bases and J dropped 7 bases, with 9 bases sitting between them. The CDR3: CASSFLEGGELFF. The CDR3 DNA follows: TGTGCCAGCAGCTTCTTGGAGGGCGGGGAGCTGTTTTTT.

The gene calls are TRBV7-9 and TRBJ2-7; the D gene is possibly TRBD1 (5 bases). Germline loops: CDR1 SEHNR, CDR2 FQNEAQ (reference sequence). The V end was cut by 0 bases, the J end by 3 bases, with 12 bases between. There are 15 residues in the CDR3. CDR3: CASSLARGRSYEQYF. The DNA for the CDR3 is TGTGCCAGCAGCTTAGCTAGGGGAAGAAGCTACGAGCAGTACTTC. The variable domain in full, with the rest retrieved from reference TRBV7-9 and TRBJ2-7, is DTGVSQNPRHKITKRGQNVTFRCDPISEHNRLYWYRQTLGQGPEFLTYFQNEAQLEKSRLLSDRFSAERPKGSFSTLEIQRTEQGDSAMYLCASSLARGRSYEQYFGPGTRLTVT.

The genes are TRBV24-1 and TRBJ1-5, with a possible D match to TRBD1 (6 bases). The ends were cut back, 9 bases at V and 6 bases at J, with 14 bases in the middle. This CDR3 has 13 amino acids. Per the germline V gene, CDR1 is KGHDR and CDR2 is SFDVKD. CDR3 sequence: CATGATGTQPQHF. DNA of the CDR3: TGTGCCACCGGCGCTACAGGGACTCAGCCCCAGCATTTT.

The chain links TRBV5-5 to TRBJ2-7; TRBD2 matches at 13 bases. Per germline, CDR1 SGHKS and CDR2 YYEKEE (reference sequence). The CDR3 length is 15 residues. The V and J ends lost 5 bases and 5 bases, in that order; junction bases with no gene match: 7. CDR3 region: CASSPGTSGTHEQYF. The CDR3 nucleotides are TGTGCCAGCAGTCCCGGGACTAGCGGGACCCACGAGCAGTACTTC.

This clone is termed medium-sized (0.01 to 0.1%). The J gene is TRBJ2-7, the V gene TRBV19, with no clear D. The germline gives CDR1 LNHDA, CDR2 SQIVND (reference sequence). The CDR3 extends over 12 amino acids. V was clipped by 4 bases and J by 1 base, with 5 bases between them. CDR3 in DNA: TGTGCCAGTAGTAGCGGTTCCTACGAGCAGTACTTC. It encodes CASSSGSYEQYF. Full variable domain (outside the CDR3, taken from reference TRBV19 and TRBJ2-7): DGGITQSPKYLFRKEGQNVTLSCEQNLNHDAMYWYRQDPGQGLRLIYYSQIVNDFQKGDIAEGYSVSREKKESFPLTVTSAQKNPTAFYLCASSSGSYEQYFGPGTRLTVT.

CDR3 sequence: CASSISGGSLGEQFF. In nucleotides, the CDR3 is TGTGCCAGTAGTATTAGCGGGGGGTCCCTCGGTGAGCAGTTCTTC. The genes are TRBV19 and TRBJ2-1, with TRBD2 matching over 10 bases. Trimming took 3 bases from V and 9 from J; bases not matched to a gene: 8. Germline V gene sequence: CDR1 LNHDA, CDR2 SQIVND (reference sequence). This CDR3 spans 15 amino acids. The complete variable domain, with remaining parts taken from reference TRBV19 and TRBJ2-1, reads DGGITQSPKYLFRKEGQNVTLSCEQNLNHDAMYWYRQDPGQGLRLIYYSQIVNDFQKGDIAEGYSVSREKKESFPLTVTSAQKNPTAFYLCASSISGGSLGEQFFGPGTRLTVL.

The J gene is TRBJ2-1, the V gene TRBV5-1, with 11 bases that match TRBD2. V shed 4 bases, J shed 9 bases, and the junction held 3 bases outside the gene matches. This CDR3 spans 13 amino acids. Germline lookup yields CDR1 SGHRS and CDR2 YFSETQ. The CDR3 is CASSQGTSGEQFF. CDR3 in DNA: TGCGCCAGCAGCCAAGGGACTAGCGGTGAGCAGTTCTTC.

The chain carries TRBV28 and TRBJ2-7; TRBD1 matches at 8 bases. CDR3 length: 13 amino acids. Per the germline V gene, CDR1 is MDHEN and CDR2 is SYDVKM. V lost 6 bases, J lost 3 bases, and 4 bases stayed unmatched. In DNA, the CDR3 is TGTGCCAGCAGCCGAACAGGGGGCTACGAGCAGTACTTC. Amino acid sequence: CASSRTGGYEQYF.

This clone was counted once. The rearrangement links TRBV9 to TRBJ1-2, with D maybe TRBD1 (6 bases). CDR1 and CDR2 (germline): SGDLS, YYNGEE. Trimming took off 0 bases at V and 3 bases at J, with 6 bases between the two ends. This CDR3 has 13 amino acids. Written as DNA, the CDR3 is TGTGCCAGCAGCGTAGGGACAGACTATGGCTACACCTTC. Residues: CASSVGTDYGYTF.

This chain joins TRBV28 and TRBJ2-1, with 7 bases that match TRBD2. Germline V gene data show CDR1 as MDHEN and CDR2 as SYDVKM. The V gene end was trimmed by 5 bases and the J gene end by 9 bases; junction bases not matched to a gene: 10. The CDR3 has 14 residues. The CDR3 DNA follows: TGTGCCAGCAGTGTGGGGGGGGAGGGCGGTGAGCAGTTCTTC. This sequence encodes CASSVGGEGGEQFF.

The CDR3 loop is CASSRTGTSVFTGELFF. In DNA form, the CDR3 reads TGTGCCAGTAGTAGAACCGGAACTAGCGTATTCACCGGGGAGCTGTTTTTT. The V call is TRBV19, the J call TRBJ2-2; 7 bases align to TRBD2. Germline loops: CDR1 LNHDA, CDR2 SQIVND (reference sequence). V gave up 4 bases and J gave up 4 bases; unmatched junction bases: 12. This CDR3 is 17 amino acids long.

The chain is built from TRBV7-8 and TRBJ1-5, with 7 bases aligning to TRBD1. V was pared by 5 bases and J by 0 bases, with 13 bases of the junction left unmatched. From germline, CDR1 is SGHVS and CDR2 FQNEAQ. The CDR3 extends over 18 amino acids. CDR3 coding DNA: TGTGCCAGCAGCCAAATGACAGGGATTGCGGGTAGCAATCAGCCCCAGCATTTT. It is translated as CASSQMTGIAGSNQPQHF.

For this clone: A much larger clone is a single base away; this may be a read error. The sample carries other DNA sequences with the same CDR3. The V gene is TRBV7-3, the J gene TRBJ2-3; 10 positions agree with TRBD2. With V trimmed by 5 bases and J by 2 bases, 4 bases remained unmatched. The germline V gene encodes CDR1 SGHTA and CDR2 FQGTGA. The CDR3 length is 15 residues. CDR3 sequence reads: CASSRSGGSTDTQYF. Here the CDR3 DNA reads TGTGCCAGCAGCCGTAGCGGGGGGTCCACAGATACGCAGTATTTT.

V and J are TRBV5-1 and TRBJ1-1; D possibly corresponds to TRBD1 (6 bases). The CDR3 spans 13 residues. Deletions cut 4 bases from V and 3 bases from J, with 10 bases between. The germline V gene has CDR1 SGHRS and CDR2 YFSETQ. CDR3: CASSPDRYTEAFF. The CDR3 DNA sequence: TGCGCCAGCAGCCCGGACAGATACACTGAAGCTTTCTTT.

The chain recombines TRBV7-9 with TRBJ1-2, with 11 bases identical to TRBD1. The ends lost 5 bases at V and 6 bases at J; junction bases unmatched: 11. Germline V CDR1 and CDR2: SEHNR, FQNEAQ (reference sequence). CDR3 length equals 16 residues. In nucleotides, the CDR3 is TGTGCCAGCAGCCCCCGGACAGGGGGCAGCGTGGATGGCTACACCTTC. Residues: CASSPRTGGSVDGYTF.

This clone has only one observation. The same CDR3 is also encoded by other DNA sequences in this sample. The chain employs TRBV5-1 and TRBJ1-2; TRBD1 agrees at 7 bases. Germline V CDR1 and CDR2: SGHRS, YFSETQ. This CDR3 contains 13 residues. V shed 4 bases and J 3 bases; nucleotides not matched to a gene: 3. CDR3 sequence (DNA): TGCGCCAGCAGCCGACAGGGCGACTATGGCTACACCTTC. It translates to CASSRQGDYGYTF.

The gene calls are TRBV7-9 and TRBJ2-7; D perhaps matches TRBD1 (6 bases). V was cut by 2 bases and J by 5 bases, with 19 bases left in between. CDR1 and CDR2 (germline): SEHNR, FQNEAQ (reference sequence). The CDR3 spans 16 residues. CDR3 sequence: CASSLNPWQGKNEQYF. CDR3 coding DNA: TGTGCCAGCAGCTTAAATCCCTGGCAGGGGAAGAACGAGCAGTACTTC.

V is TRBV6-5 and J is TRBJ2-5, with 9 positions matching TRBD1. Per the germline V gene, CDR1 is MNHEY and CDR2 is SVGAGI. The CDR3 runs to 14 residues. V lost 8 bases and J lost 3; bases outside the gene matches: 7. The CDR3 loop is CASGIQGAEETQYF. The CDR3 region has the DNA TGTGCCAGCGGGATACAGGGGGCCGAAGAGACCCAGTACTTC.

The CDR3 loop reads CASSLVSGIYGYTF. Written as DNA, the CDR3 is TGCGCCAGCAGCTTGGTGTCAGGGATCTATGGCTACACCTTC. The chain joins TRBV5-1 to TRBJ1-2; D may be TRBD1 (5 bases). V was shortened by 0 bases and J by 4 bases, with 10 bases between the two germline ends. CDR1 is SGHRS, CDR2 YFSETQ, per germline. The CDR3 loop spans 14 amino acids.

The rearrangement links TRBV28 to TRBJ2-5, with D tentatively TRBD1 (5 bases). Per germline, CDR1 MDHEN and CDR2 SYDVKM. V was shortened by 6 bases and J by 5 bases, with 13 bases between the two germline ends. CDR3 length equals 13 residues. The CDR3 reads CASRVGHGETQYF. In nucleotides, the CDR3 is TGTGCCAGCAGGGTCGGACATGGGGAGACCCAGTACTTC. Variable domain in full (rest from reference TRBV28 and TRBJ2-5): DVKVTQSSRYLVKRTGEKVFLECVQDMDHENMFWYRQDPGLGLRLIYFSYDVKMKEKGDIPEGYSVSREKKERFSLILESASTNQTSMYLCASRVGHGETQYFGPGTRLLVL.

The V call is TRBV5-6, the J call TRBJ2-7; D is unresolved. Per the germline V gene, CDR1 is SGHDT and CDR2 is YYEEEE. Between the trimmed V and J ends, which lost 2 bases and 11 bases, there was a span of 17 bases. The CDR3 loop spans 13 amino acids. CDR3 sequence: CASSLPAGSLKYF. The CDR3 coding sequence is TGTGCCAGCAGCTTACCCGCTGGCTCCCTGAAGTACTTC.

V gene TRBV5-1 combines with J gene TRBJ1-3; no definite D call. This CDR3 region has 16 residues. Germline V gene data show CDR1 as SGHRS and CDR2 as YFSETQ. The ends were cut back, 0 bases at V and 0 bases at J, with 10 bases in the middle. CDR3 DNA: TGCGCCAGCAGCTTGGCCGGGGTCAGCTCTGGAAACACCATATATTTT. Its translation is CASSLAGVSSGNTIYF.